These T cell receptor beta chains were read from a single sample in a study of prognosis after radiotherapy for stage I lung cancer. TCRdb recomputed calls from the multiplex PCR reads with MiXCR, one row per CDR3 protein. The table shows over 11,000 distinct CDR3 sequences, with 30% occurring only once. Sequenced here: PBMCs, sampled before or after stereotactic body radiation therapy (not recorded which). All receptors come from a donor over 45 with non-small cell lung cancer. CDR3s include the opening cysteine and the closing phenylalanine or tryptophan. The D gene is left open where the match is weak. Clone size is shown for a subset of rows, as once, few, many or a class of expanded clone.

clone_size,d_call,j_call,v_call,cdr3_nt,cdr3_aa
many,TRBD2,TRBJ2-7,TRBV20-1,TGCAGTGCTACACTTACCGGGACTAGCGGGACCTACGAGCAGTACTTC,CSATLTGTSGTYEQYF
many,NA,TRBJ2-7,TRBV5-1,TGCGCCAGCAGTATTAGGGGGTCCTCAGCCTACGAGCAGTACTTC,CASSIRGSSAYEQYF
many,NA,TRBJ2-2,TRBV7-9,TGTGCCAGCAGCTTTTCTCGATCCACCGGGGAGCTGTTTTTT,CASSFSRSTGELFF
many,TRBD1,TRBJ2-4,TRBV12-3/TRBV12-4,TGTGCCAGCAGTACCCGGACAGGGTACGACATTCAGTACTTC,CASSTRTGYDIQYF
many,TRBD2,TRBJ2-2,TRBV6-1,TGTGCCAGCAGTAAGAGCGGGAGTCATACCGGGGAGCTGTTTTTT,CASSKSGSHTGELFF
NA,NA,TRBJ2-7,TRBV5-1,TGCGCTAGCAGCTCGGGACCCCCCCGCGAGCAGCACTTC,CASSSGPPREQHF
NA,TRBD2,TRBJ2-7,TRBV20-1,TGCAGTGCTAACGGGAGGGCCTACCATCAGTACTTC,CSANGRAYHQYF
medium-sized,NA,TRBJ2-7,TRBV28,TGTGCCAGTACCTCGGACATCCTACCGAGGATCTACGAGCAGTACTTC,CASTSDILPRIYEQYF
NA,NA,TRBJ1-3,TRBV2,TGTGCCAGCAGTGAAGACACGTCGTCTGGAGACACCATACATTTT,CASSEDTSSGDTIHF
many,NA,TRBJ1-1,TRBV30,TGTGCCTGGAGCACCTACACTGAAGCTTTCTTT,CAWSTYTEAFF
medium-sized,TRBD1,TRBJ2-2,TRBV6-4,TGTGCCACCCCCAGGGGGCGAATAGCCACCGGGGAGCTGTTTTTT,CATPRGRIATGELFF
many,TRBD1,TRBJ2-3,TRBV29-1,TGCAGCGCTGACAGGGGGGAGGTAGATACGCAGTATTTT,CSADRGEVDTQYF
many,NA,TRBJ2-2,TRBV11-2,TGTGCCAGCAGCCCATGGGGCTCCGGGGAGCTGTTTTTT,CASSPWGSGELFF
medium-sized,NA,TRBJ2-3,TRBV24-1,TGTGCCACCAGTGGGACGGGAGCACCCACAGATACGCAGTATTTT,CATSGTGAPTDTQYF
many,NA,TRBJ2-7,TRBV11-2,TGTGCCAGCAGCTTAGACCTCGCAGCCTACGAGCAGTACTTC,CASSLDLAAYEQYF
medium-sized,NA,TRBJ1-3,TRBV6-1,TGTGCCAGCAGTGACTCAGGGGTCTCTGGAAACACCATATATTTT,CASSDSGVSGNTIYF
many,TRBD1,TRBJ2-1,TRBV6-4,TGTGCCAGCAGTGACACAGGGGGCTCTTACAATGAGCAGTTCTTC,CASSDTGGSYNEQFF
NA,NA,TRBJ2-5,TRBV28,TGTGCCAGAAGCATCCTGGGCGAAACCGGCCTCCAAGAGACCCAGTACTTC,CARSILGETGLQETQYF
many,NA,TRBJ1-3,TRBV2,TGTGCCAGCAGTGCTTATGGTGATGGAAACACCATATATTTT,CASSAYGDGNTIYF
medium-sized,NA,TRBJ2-1,TRBV28,TGTGCCAGCAGAACTCGGCGGGACGGAGGCTCCTACAATGAGCAGTTCTTC,CASRTRRDGGSYNEQFF
NA,NA,TRBJ1-4,TRBV28,TGTGCCAGTAGTTTGTACACTTCAACTAATGAAAAACTGTTTTTT,CASSLYTSTNEKLFF
many,TRBD1,TRBJ1-5,TRBV12-3/TRBV12-4,TGTGCCAGCACCGGGGACAGGGGAAGTAATCAGCCCCAGCATTTT,CASTGDRGSNQPQHF
medium-sized,NA,TRBJ1-3,TRBV12-3/TRBV12-4,TGTGCCAGCAGTTTAGCGCTGGGAAACACCATATATTTT,CASSLALGNTIYF
NA,NA,TRBJ2-3,TRBV20-1,TGCAGTGCCCCCAACGGGGAGACAGATACGCAGTATTTT,CSAPNGETDTQYF
many,NA,TRBJ1-5,TRBV28,TGTGCCAGCAGTAAATATCGAAGCAATCAGCCCCAGCATTTT,CASSKYRSNQPQHF
medium-sized,TRBD2,TRBJ2-7,TRBV28,TGTGCCAGCGGGACTAGCGAGAGAGAAATCTACGAGCAGTACTTC,CASGTSEREIYEQYF
many,NA,TRBJ1-5,TRBV3-1,TGTGCCAGCAGCCAAGTTTCAGATACCCCCTCCAATCAGCCCCAGCATTTT,CASSQVSDTPSNQPQHF
many,NA,TRBJ1-2,TRBV29-1,TGCAGCGTTGAAACGCAAACTAACTATGGCTACACCTTC,CSVETQTNYGYTF
many,TRBD1,TRBJ2-4,TRBV19,TGTGCCAGTAGTATGAGGGACAGGGGAAACATTCAGTACTTC,CASSMRDRGNIQYF
once,TRBD2,TRBJ2-1,TRBV27,TGTGCCAGCAGTCGACTAGCGGATACTCACAGCTCCTACAATGAGCAGTTCTTC,CASSRLADTHSSYNEQFF
many,NA,TRBJ2-5,TRBV5-1,TGCGCCAGCAGCCCCAAGCCGGGAGCACAAGAGACCCAGTACTTC,CASSPKPGAQETQYF
many,NA,TRBJ1-6,TRBV7-9,TGTGCCAGCTCCCTCAATAGGGGATGGGGGGCGCGAGGATCACCCCTCCACTTT,CASSLNRGWGARGSPLHF
NA,TRBD2,TRBJ2-1,TRBV27,TGTGCCAGCAGTAATTTAGCGGGACATGAGCAGTTCTTC,CASSNLAGHEQFF
many,NA,TRBJ2-5,TRBV7-2,TGTGCCAGCAGCTTAGGAGCAGGGGGAGGAGAGACCCAGTACTTC,CASSLGAGGGETQYF
NA,NA,TRBJ1-5,TRBV12-3/TRBV12-4,TGTGCCAGCAGGGAAACCGGTACAGCGGGCAATCAGCCCCAGCATTTT,CASRETGTAGNQPQHF
NA,NA,TRBJ2-3,TRBV27,TGTGCCAGCAGTCCCGCAGCATACGCTAGCACAGATACGCAGTATTTT,CASSPAAYASTDTQYF
many,NA,TRBJ1-4,TRBV28,TGTGCCAGCAGACCCCAGGGAGGCCCTAGTGAAAAACTGTTTTTT,CASRPQGGPSEKLFF
many,NA,TRBJ2-5,TRBV5-5,TGTGCCAGCAGCTTGGTTAGCGTTATTGTGACCCAGTACTTC,CASSLVSVIVTQYF
many,TRBD2,TRBJ2-1,TRBV7-9,TGTGCCAGCAGCTTAGTAGCGGGGGCCAATGAGCAGTTCTTC,CASSLVAGANEQFF
NA,TRBD2,TRBJ2-7,TRBV6-9,TGTGCCAGCAGTTTCTCAGCCAGCGGGAGAGACGAGCAGTACTTC,CASSFSASGRDEQYF
many,TRBD2,TRBJ2-7,TRBV4-1,TGCGCCAGCAGCCAAATTGTTCGGGGACTAGCTCTTGGGGACTACGAGCAGTACTTC,CASSQIVRGLALGDYEQYF
NA,NA,TRBJ2-2,TRBV6-2/TRBV6-3,TGTGCCAGCATTTACTCGATCGGGGCGGGTCTGGCCGGGGAGCTGTTTTTT,CASIYSIGAGLAGELFF
many,NA,TRBJ2-1,TRBV6-5,TGTGCCAGCAGTTACTCGACCCCCTTAGCGGTCACCTACAATGAGCAGTTCTTC,CASSYSTPLAVTYNEQFF
many,NA,TRBJ2-7,TRBV11-2,TGCGCCAGCAGCCAAGTTTATCTGGCCGAGCAGTACTTC,CASSQVYLAEQYF
many,TRBD1,TRBJ1-3,TRBV2,TGTGCCAGCAGTGAATTTTCTATCCAGGGGGGCTTAGGAGGAAACACCATATATTTT,CASSEFSIQGGLGGNTIYF
few,NA,TRBJ1-1,TRBV29-1,TGCAGCGTTGATAAAGGGGGTAAGACTGAAGCTTTCTTT,CSVDKGGKTEAFF
medium-sized,NA,TRBJ1-2,TRBV28,TGTGCCAGCAGTCCATTGACTGGCTACACCTTC,CASSPLTGYTF
once,TRBD1,TRBJ1-3,TRBV6-1,TGTGCCAGCTACAGGGGGCTCGACTCTGGAAACACCATATATTTT,CASYRGLDSGNTIYF
many,TRBD1,TRBJ1-2,TRBV30,TGTGCCTGGAGTCCCCTCCCGGGACAGCCTCTAATGGGGTATGGCTACACCTTC,CAWSPLPGQPLMGYGYTF
NA,NA,TRBJ2-1,TRBV15,TGTGCCACCAGCTCTCGGGCAGGGAATGAGCAGTTC,CATSSRAGNEQF
many,NA,TRBJ1-1,TRBV12-3/TRBV12-4,TGTGCCAGCACTCTCTACCCCAACACTGAAGCTTTCTTT,CASTLYPNTEAFF
many,TRBD1,TRBJ1-4,TRBV7-9,TGTGCCAGCAGGGCCGCCGCAGGGGGGAATGAAAAACTGTTTTTT,CASRAAAGGNEKLFF
medium-sized,NA,TRBJ2-2,TRBV28,TGTGCCAGCAGTTCCAGGGTGACCGGGGAGCTGTTTTTT,CASSSRVTGELFF
medium-sized,NA,TRBJ2-7,TRBV6-5,TGTGCCAGCAGTTTACAGGGCTACGAGCAGTACTTC,CASSLQGYEQYF
medium-sized,NA,TRBJ1-5,TRBV27,TGTGCCAGCAGAGATTACAGGGAAGATCAGCCCCAGCATTTT,CASRDYREDQPQHF
many,NA,TRBJ2-6,TRBV9,TGTGCCACCTCAGGGTTCCCTTCTGGGGCCAACGTCCTGACTTTC,CATSGFPSGANVLTF